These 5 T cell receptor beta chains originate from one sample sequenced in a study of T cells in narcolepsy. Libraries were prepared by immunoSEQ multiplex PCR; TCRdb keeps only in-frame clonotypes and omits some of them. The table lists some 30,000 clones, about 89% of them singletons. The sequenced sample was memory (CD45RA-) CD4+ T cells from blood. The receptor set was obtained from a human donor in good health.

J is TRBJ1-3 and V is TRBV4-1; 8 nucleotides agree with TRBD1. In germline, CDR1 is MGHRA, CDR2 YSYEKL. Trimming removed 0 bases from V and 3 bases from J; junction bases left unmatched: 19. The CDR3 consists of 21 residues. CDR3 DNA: TGCGCCAGCAGCCAAGATCAACGGGACCGCGGGACAGGATGGCTTGGAAACACCATATATTTT. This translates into CASSQDQRDRGTGWLGNTIYF.

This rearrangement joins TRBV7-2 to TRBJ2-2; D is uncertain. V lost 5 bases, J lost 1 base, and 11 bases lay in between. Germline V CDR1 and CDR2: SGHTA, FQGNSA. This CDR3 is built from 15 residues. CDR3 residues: CASSPSALNTGELFF. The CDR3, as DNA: TGTGCCAGCAGCCCTAGTGCCCTGAACACCGGGGAGCTGTTTTTT. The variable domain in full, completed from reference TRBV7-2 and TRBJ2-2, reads GAGVSQSPSNKVTEKGKDVELRCDPISGHTALYWYRQSLGQGLEFLIYFQGNSAPDKSGLPSDRFSAERTGGSVSTLTIQRTQQEDSAVYLCASSPSALNTGELFFGEGSRLTVL.

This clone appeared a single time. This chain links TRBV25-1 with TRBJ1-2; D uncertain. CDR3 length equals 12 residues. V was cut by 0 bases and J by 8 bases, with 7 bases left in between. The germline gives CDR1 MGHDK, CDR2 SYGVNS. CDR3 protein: CASSEYGGGYTF. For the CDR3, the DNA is TGTGCCAGCAGTGAATATGGAGGGGGCTACACCTTC.

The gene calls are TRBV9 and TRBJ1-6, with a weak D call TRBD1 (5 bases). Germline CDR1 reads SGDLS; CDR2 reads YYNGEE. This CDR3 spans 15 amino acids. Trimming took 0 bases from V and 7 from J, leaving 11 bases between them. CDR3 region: CASSVDRTHNSPLHF. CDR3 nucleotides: TGTGCCAGCAGCGTAGATCGGACACACAATTCACCCCTCCACTTT. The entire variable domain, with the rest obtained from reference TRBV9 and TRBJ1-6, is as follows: DSGVTQTPKHLITATGQRVTLRCSPRSGDLSVYWYQQSLDQGLQFLIQYYNGEERAKGNILERFSAQQFPDLHSELNLSSLELGDSALYFCASSVDRTHNSPLHFGNGTRLTVT.

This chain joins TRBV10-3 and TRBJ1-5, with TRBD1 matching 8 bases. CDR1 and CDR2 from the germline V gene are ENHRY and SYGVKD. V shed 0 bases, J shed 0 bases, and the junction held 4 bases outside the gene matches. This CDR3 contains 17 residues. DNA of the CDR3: TGTGCCATCAGTGAGTCGCAGGGGGCTGCTAGCAATCAGCCCCAGCATTTT. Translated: CAISESQGAASNQPQHF.